The TCR beta chain described here comes from a study of shared clonotypes between healthy human individuals. Findings and limits, study-wide: Across subsets, estimated richness was generally greater for naive than for memory populations. A handful of donors held around 5% of naive CD4 clonotypes in common.

Details on this clone: What it binds is unknown.

The protocol was immunoSEQ multiplex PCR, while the TCRdb copy is restricted to in-frame clones and leaves out a portion. Among 600,000 to 800,000 clones listed, approximately 72% were seen once. The clonotype comes from a woman in her twenties or thirties in good health. The sequencing input was memory CD4+ T cells sorted from blood. The subset denotes: CD45RA-negative fraction.

CDR3: CASSSDGTGVGEQYF. The CDR3 coding sequence is TGCGCCAGCAGCTCGGACGGGACAGGGGTGGGGGAGCAGTACTTC. J is TRBJ2-7 and V is TRBV5-1; the match to TRBD1 covers 10 bases. The CDR3 loop spans 15 amino acids. Looked up from germline, CDR1 is SGHRS and CDR2 is YFSETQ. Unmatched junction bases numbered 10, after V lost 3 bases and J lost 7 bases.